The clone carrying this T cell receptor (beta chain) was counted only a few times. Cryopreserved PBMCs were the source of around 1.8 micrograms of genomic DNA, which went to TCR beta libraries. Measured with immunoSEQ multiplex PCR; TCRdb has only the in-frame clones, and not every one. The repertoire has around 300,000 clones, almost 80% of them found once; the top ten carry under 8.5%. Germline loops: CDR1 MGHDK, CDR2 SYGVNS. This CDR3 contains 16 residues. The ends lost 4 bases at V and 7 bases at J; junction bases unmatched: 14. This specimen comes from a study of cytotoxic CD8 clonotypes in ibrutinib-treated CLL.

V and J are TRBV25-1 and TRBJ2-5, with TRBD2 matching over 8 bases. This specimen was PBMCs, taken before ibrutinib treatment. The clonotype was recovered from a human donor with chronic lymphocytic leukemia. CDR3 DNA sequence: TGTGCCAGCAGTGCGTCACCGGGACTAGGCCCGTGGACCCAGTACTTC. Protein sequence: CASSASPGLGPWTQYF.